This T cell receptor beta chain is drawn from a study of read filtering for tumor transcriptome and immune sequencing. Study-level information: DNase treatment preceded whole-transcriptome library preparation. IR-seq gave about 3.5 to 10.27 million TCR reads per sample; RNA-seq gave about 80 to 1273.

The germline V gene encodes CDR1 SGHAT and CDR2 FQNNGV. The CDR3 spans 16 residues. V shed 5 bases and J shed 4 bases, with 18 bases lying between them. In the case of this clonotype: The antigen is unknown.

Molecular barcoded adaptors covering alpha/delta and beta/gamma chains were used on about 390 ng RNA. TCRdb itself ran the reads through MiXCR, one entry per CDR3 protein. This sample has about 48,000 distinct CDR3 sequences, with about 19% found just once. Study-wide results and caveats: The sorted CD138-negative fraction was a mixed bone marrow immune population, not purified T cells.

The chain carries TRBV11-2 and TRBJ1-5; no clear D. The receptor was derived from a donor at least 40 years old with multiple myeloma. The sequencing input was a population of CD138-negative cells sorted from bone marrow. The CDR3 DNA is TGTGCCAGCAGCCCAAGCTCGGCCATGGCGAATCAGCCCCAGCATTTT. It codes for CASSPSSAMANQPQHF.